This T cell receptor beta chain was found in a study of blood T cell repertoires in COVID-19. Per the original methods: Reference gene primer amplification gave estimated nucleated cell counts. The table came from immunoSEQ multiplex PCR; TCRdb's copy has only in-frame clones and leaves some out. The V and J calls and clone size were taken over from that table, and D and trimming were inferred from the DNA. The repertoire holds about 200,000 clones, with 75% to 85% as singletons. It was during active infection that Seattle patients were enrolled and then longitudinally followed. V was pared by 4 bases and J by 4 bases, with 4 bases between. Germline V gives CDR1 KGHDR, CDR2 SFDVKD. This CDR3 spans 12 amino acids.

Sequencing was done on a sample of peripheral blood. This chain uses TRBV24-1 with TRBJ2-1; no clear D gene. The TCR comes from a woman aged 40 to 50 with COVID-19, enrolled during active disease. Written as DNA, the CDR3 is TGTGCCACCAGTGACAGTTACAATGAGCAGTTCTTC. Translation: CATSDSYNEQFF.